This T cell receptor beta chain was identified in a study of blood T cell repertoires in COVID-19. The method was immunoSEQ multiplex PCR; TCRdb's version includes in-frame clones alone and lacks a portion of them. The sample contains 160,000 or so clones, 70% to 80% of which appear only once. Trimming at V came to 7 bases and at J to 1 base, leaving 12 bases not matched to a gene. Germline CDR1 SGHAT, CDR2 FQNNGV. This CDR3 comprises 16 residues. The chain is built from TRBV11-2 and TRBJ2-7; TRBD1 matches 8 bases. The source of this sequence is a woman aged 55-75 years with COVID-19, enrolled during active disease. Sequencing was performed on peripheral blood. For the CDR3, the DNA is TGTGCCAGCACCGACACAACCGGGACAGGATCCTACGAGCAGTACTTC. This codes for CASTDTTGTGSYEQYF.